This TCR beta chain emerged from a study of OX40 agonist ivuxolimab in advanced cancers. Regarding the complete study: Ivuxolimab was a fully human IgG2 agonistic monoclonal antibody targeting the costimulatory receptor OX40 (CD134). Patients were allowed to have had prior anti-PD-1, anti-PD-L1 or anti-CTLA-4 therapy, and 30% to 40% of the dose-escalation patients had been treated with checkpoint inhibitors. A male proportion of roughly 80% and a mean age of about 60 years, ranging from 23 to 79, were recorded for the dose-escalation cohort. Intravenous ivuxolimab was administered to patients every 2 weeks at six dose levels: 0.01, 0.1, 0.3, 1.5, 3 and 10 mg/kg. The point of sequencing TCRbeta in the periphery was to test whether ivuxolimab changed TCR sequence diversity and drove clonal T-cell expansion. Three dose-escalation patients achieved partial responses, one with hepatocellular carcinoma and two with cutaneous melanoma. Of the 52 patients in dose escalation, some 19 had hepatocellular carcinoma, about 15 had melanoma, 9 had renal cell carcinoma and 9 had head and neck cancer. The paper covers the monotherapy dose-escalation part of the phase I ivuxolimab trial, which included N ≈ 50 patients. The research as a whole found: Clonal expansion of both CD4+ and CD8+ blood T cells was observed from baseline to week 6 at doses 0.1 to 3.0 mg/kg. Low levels of normalized T-cell clonal expansion were also shown by some nonresponding patients. After ivuxolimab, more expanded clones were found on average in CD8+ T cells than in CD4+ T cells. The antigen specificity of the peripheral T cells that underwent clonal expansion was not determined. In partial responders in the 0.1-3.0 mg/kg groups, normalized peripheral clonal expansion was found to be among the lowest, especially among CD8+ T cells.

To sequence the TCRbeta CDR3 region, genomic DNA was isolated from the sorted cells. The immunoSEQ Assay was used to sequence the TCRbeta CDR3 regions. TCRdb holds this immuneACCESS table with in-frame rearrangements only. Some clones are missing; in checked studies, unresolved V genes explain under half, and the rest has no known cause. The sample table lists about 61,000 clones, about 88% of them with a count of one. Clones ranked in the top ten supply 0.95% to 1.5% of the sample. Patients with autoimmune disease history or receiving systemic immunosuppression were excluded from the trial. Peripheral blood for TCR sequencing was collected from all dose cohorts at baseline, on cycle 4 day 1, and on cycle 7 day 1. The samples were drawn from a first-in-human, open-label, multicenter phase I dose-escalation trial of ivuxolimab. Adults with locally advanced or metastatic melanoma, renal cell, hepatocellular, or head and neck squamous cell carcinoma were enrolled in the trial. Before TCR sequencing, CD4+ T cells and CD8+ T cells were sorted from peripheral blood as separate populations.

Comment on this clone: The specificity of this receptor is unknown. No much larger clone is present one base from it, and per-base qualities are unavailable.

The germline V gene encodes CDR1 SGHAT and CDR2 FQNNGV. Trimming takes 6 bases off V and 4 bases off J; junction bases not matched to a gene: 5. From cysteine to phenylalanine, the CDR3 is 15 amino acids long. The retained sequence is limited to the CDR3, 45 bases, with the frame set at the first base. The rearrangement joined TRBV11-2 to TRBJ2-1, with 11 bases aligning to TRBD2. Sequenced here: CD4+ or CD8+ T cells sorted from blood, sampled in a trial of the OX40 agonist ivuxolimab. This TCR derives from an adult with an advanced solid tumor such as melanoma, head and neck, liver or kidney cancer. The CDR3 amino acid sequence is: CASSFLAGGYNEQFF. The bases are TGTGCCAGCAGTTTCCTAGCGGGGGGATACAATGAGCAGTTCTTC.